This T cell receptor beta chain was identified in a study of T cells after yellow fever vaccination. MiXCR, applied by TCRdb to the 5' RACE reads, yields one record per CDR3 protein. Of about 99,000 distinct CDR3 sequences listed, about 6% were seen once; the top ten hold about two fifths. Whole-study results and caveats: Contaminants from the bulk population, in the form of abundant clonotypes, could be found in FACS-sorted repertoires. The booster saw the reappearance of most primary-vaccination clones (about 95% CD4, 70% to 90% CD8).

The CDR3 contains 14 residues. V lost 9 bases to trimming and J lost 7 bases; unmatched junction nucleotides: 11. Germline values: CDR1 SNHLY, CDR2 FYNNEI. Points on this clonotype: Its antigen is not known.

Sample: CD8+ T cells sorted from PBMCs, taken 10 days after the yellow fever booster vaccination. The chain uses TRBV2 and TRBJ2-3; 9 positions match TRBD1. The receptor comes from a man between 18 and 29 years old who received the YFV17D yellow fever vaccine. CDR3 sequence reads: CAREDRGQSHTQYF. DNA for the CDR3: TGTGCCAGAGAGGACAGGGGACAAAGTCATACGCAGTATTTT.